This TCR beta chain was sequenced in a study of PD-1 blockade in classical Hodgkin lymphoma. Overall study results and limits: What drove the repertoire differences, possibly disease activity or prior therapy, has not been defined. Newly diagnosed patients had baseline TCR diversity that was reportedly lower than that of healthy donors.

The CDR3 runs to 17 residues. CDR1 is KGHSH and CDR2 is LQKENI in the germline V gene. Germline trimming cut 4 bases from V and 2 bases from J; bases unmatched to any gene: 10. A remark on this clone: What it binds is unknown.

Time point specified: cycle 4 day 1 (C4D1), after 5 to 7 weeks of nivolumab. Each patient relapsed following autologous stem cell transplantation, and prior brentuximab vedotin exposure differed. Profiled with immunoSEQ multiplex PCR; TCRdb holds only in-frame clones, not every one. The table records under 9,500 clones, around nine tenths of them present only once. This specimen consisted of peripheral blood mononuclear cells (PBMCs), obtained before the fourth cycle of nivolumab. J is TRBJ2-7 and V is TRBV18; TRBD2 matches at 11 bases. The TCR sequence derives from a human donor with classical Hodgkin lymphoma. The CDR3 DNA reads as TGTGCCAGCTCACGATCTAGCGGGGGGCCGCCTCCCTACGAGCAGTACTTC. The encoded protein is CASSRSSGGPPPYEQYF. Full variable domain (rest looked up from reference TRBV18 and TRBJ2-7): NAGVMQNPRHLVRRRGQEARLRCSPMKGHSHVYWYRQLPEEGLKFMVYLQKENIIDESGMPKERFSAEFPKEGPSILRIQQVVRGDSAAYFCASSRSSGGPPPYEQYFGPGTRLTVT.